This T cell receptor delta chain was identified during a study of gamma-delta chains in newborns, infants, children. Comments on this clone: A far larger clone is one nucleotide away, so this likely arose from a read error. Other nucleotide sequences in the sample specify the same CDR3.

TCRdb reanalysed the reads with CATT. The repertoire has about 6,900 delta-chain clones, around 2% of them found once; the top ten carry approximately 10%. Trimming shortened V by 1 base and J by 0 bases, and 12 bases separated the two germline ends. The CDR3 is 18 residues long. Germline V CDR1 and CDR2: GEAIGNYY, EKD. This chain links TRDV2 with TRDJ3; tentative D call: TRDD3 (6 bases). The sample taken for sequencing was blood. The TCR was taken from a child who was a newborn, infant or young child, either healthy, febrile or measles-vaccinated (not recorded which). DNA for the CDR3: TGTGCCTGTGACACTGGGGGCTACAGCTCCTGGGACACCCGACAGATGTTTTTC. It is translated as CACDTGGYSSWDTRQMFF.